The subject of this entry is one T cell receptor (beta chain). Its antigen is undetermined. Genomic DNA per cell subset filled all wells of several immunoSEQ plates. The data were produced by immunoSEQ multiplex PCR, yet TCRdb's version contains in-frame clones alone and is incomplete. The sample contains some 490,000 clones, around 73% of which appear only once. This specimen belongs to a study of shared clonotypes between healthy human individuals. Study results and limitations: The authors sampled blood alone, and tissue repertoires likely differ. Clonotype sharing among donors likely depends on sequencing depth.

The sequenced material came from PBMCs. The clonotype comes from a woman in her thirties or forties in good health. Some clones in this sample may be carry-over from other donors' samples.

CDR3 DNA: TGTGCCAGCAGCTTGGGAACAGGGAGAGTTCCCTCCTACGAGCAGTACTTC. It translates to CASSLGTGRVPSYEQYF. This chain joins TRBV5-4 and TRBJ2-7; D perhaps matches TRBD1 (6 bases). CDR3 length equals 17 residues. CDR1 and CDR2 (germline): SGHNT, YYREEE (reference sequence). V gave up 0 bases and J gave up 0 bases, with 16 bases separating them.